The entry below describes one TCR beta chain. Its cognate antigen is unknown. This specimen comes from a study of PD-1 blockade in classical Hodgkin lymphoma. Study as a whole: Intravenous delivery of nivolumab at 3 mg/kg to patients occurred every 2 weeks. Whole-study results and caveats: Before treatment, TCR diversity in newly diagnosed patients was reportedly lower than in healthy donors. Patients with an early start, nivolumab under 1 year after ASCT, were excluded.

The repertoire was sequenced with immunoSEQ multiplex PCR; TCRdb's copy has only in-frame clones and lacks some. The sample has approximately 99,000 clones; roughly nine tenths are singletons. The patients all showed relapse after autologous stem cell transplantation, while their brentuximab vedotin exposure varied. The study recorded best responses of complete response, partial response or progressive disease. The V gene's germline CDR1 is SNHLY and CDR2 FYNNEI. V was cut by 6 bases and J by 5 bases, with 8 bases left in between. The CDR3 has 13 residues. The sample consisted of peripheral blood mononuclear cells (PBMCs), taken before the second cycle of nivolumab. This sequence joins TRBV2 and TRBJ1-6; D call uncertain. This TCR came from a human donor with classical Hodgkin lymphoma. The CDR3 DNA is TGTGCCAGCAGGGGTTATGATAATTCACCCCTCCACTTT. It yields the protein CASRGYDNSPLHF.